This T cell receptor (beta chain) was captured by sequencing in a study of early T cells in non-severe SARS-CoV-2 infection. CDR1 and CDR2 (germline): SGHTA, FQGNSA. The CDR3 has 13 residues. Trimming cost V 6 bases and J 11 bases, with 14 bases left between them. There are many counts of this clonotype. TCRdb processed the 5' RACE reads anew with MiXCR; each CDR3 protein has one entry. The sample includes about 49,000 distinct CDR3 sequences, roughly 10% of them seen just once. The genes are TRBV7-2 and TRBJ1-6, with unresolved D. The sequence came from an adult who was a healthcare worker with PCR-confirmed SARS-CoV-2 infection or an uninfected control (not recorded which). The sequencing input was whole blood. CDR3 loop: CASSFQPAAPLHF. The CDR3, as DNA: TGTGCCAGCAGTTTCCAACCAGCCGCACCCCTCCACTTT.